This T cell receptor beta chain appears in the sequencing data of a study of CD8 T cells in Susac syndrome. With random hexamers, reverse transcription was performed on roughly 0.5 to 1 ug of RNA. immunoSEQ multiplex PCR amplified TCR beta CDR3 across 54 Vbeta, 13 Jbeta. TCRdb reprocessed the immunoSEQ multiplex PCR reads via MiXCR and lists one record per CDR3 protein. The sample yields roughly 200,000 distinct CDR3 sequences, around 93% seen once. This CDR3 comprises 12 residues. With 3 bases removed from V and 10 bases from J, the gap between germline ends came to 11 bases. CDR1 and CDR2 (germline): SGHRS, YFSETQ.

The receptor was derived from a human donor with multiple sclerosis. Sequencing input: CD4+ T cells from PBMCs. The chain joins TRBV5-1 to TRBJ2-1, with a weak D call TRBD1 (6 bases). CDR3 bases: TGCGCCAGCAGCTCCCAGGGGCGGGAGCAGTTCTTC. This encodes CASSSQGREQFF.